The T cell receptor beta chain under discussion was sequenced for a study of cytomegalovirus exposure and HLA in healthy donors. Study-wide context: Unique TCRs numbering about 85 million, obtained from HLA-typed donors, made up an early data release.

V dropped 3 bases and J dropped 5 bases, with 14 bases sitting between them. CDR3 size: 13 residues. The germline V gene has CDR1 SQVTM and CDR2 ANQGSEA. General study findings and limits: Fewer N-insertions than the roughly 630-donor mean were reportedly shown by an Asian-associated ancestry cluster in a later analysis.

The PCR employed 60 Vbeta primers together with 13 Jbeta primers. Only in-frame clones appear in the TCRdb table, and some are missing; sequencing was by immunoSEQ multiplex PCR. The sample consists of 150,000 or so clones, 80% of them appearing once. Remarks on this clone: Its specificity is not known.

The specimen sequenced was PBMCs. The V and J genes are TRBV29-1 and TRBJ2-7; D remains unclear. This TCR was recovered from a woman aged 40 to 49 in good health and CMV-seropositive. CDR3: CSVEVASLDEQYF. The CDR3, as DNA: TGCAGCGTTGAGGTGGCCAGTCTCGACGAGCAGTACTTC.